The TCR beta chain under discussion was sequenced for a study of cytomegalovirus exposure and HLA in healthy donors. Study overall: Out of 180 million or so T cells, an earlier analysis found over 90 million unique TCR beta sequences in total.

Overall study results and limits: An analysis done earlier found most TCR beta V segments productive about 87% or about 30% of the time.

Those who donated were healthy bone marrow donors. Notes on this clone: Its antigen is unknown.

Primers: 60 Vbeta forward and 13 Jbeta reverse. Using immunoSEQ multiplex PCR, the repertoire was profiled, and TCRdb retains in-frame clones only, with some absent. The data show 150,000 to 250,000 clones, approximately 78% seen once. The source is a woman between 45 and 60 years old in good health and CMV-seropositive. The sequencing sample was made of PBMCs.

The CDR3 protein is CASSPPSSSGRETQYF. CDR3 coding DNA: TGTGCCAGCTCACCACCTTCTTCTAGCGGGAGGGAGACCCAGTACTTC. V is TRBV18 and J is TRBJ2-5, with 11 bases aligning to TRBD2. This CDR3 has 16 residues. V was clipped by 0 bases and J by 5 bases; unmatched bases: 5. CDR1 is KGHSH and CDR2 is LQKENI in the germline V gene.